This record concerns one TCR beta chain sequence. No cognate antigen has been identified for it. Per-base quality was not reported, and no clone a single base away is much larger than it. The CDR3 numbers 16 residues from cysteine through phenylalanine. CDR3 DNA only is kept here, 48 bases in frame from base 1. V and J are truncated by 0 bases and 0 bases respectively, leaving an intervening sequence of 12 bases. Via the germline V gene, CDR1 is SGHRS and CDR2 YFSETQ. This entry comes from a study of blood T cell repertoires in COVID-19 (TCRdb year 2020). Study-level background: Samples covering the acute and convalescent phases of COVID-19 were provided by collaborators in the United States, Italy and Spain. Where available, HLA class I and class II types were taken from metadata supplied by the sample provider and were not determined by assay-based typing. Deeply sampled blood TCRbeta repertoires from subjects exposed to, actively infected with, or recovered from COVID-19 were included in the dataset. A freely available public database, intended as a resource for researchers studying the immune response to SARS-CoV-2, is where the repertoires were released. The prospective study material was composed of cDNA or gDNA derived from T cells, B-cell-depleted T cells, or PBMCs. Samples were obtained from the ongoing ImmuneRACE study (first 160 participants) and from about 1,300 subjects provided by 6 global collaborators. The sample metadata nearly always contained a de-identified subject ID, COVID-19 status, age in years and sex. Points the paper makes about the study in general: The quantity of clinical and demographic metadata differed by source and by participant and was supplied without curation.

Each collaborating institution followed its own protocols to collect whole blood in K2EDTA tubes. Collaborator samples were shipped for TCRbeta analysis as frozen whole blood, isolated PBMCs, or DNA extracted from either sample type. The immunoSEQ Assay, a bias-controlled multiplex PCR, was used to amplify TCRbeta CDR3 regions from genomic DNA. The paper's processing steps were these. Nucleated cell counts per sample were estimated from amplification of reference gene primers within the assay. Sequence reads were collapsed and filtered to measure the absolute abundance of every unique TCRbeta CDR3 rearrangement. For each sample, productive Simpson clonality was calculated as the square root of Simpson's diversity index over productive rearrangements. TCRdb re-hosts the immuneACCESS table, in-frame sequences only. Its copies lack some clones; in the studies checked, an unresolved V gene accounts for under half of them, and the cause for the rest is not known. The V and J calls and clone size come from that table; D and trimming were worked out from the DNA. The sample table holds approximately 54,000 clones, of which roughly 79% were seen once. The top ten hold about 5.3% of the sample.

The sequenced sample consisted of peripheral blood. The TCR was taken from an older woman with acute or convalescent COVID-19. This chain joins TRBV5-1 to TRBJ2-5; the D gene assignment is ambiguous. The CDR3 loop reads CASSLAGRSYQETQYF. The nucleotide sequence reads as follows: TGCGCCAGCAGCTTGGCCGGCAGGTCGTACCAAGAGACCCAGTACTTC.